These 8 T cell receptor beta chains came from one sample sequenced in a study of T cell repertoires in cytomegalovirus infection. In TCRdb, the reads were re-called with MiXCR into one record per CDR3 protein. This sample has about 890,000 distinct CDR3 sequences, with approximately 31% found just once. No cognate antigen is known for these TCRs. The material sequenced was cultured CD8+ T cells from PBMCs, taken from culture after CMV antigen stimulation. The origin of the receptors is a human donor in good health (CMV status not recorded). Some clones in this sample may be carry-over from other donors' samples.

The chain recombines TRBV4-2 with TRBJ2-4, with D tentatively TRBD2 (6 bases). V was clipped by 2 bases and J by 3 bases, with 11 bases between them. Germline lookup yields CDR1 LGHNA and CDR2 YNFKEQ. This CDR3 has 15 residues. CDR3 protein: CASSQQVADKNIQYF. DNA of the CDR3: TGTGCCAGCAGCCAACAGGTAGCGGACAAAAACATTCAGTACTTC.

The rearrangement joins TRBV20-1 to TRBJ2-1, with D tentatively TRBD2 (6 bases). V was cut by 5 bases and J by 8 bases, with 19 bases left in between. Germline loops: CDR1 DFQATT, CDR2 SNEGSKA (reference sequence). This CDR3 has 14 amino acids. Written as DNA, the CDR3 is TGCAGTGCTCGCCTCGATGGAGGGTGGCATGAGCAGTTCTTC. Its translation: CSARLDGGWHEQFF.

This chain links TRBV7-9 with TRBJ2-7, with D perhaps TRBD1 (5 bases). Germline CDR1 is SEHNR and CDR2 is FQNEAQ (reference sequence). Trimming cost V 3 bases and J 4 bases, with 10 bases left between them. This CDR3 is 13 amino acids long. This CDR3 reads CASSLTAAYEQYV. The CDR3 DNA is TGTGCCAGCAGCTTGACAGCTGCTTACGAGCAGTACGTC.

This chain connects TRBV6-2 or TRBV6-3 to TRBJ1-1, with D possibly being TRBD1 (5 bases). Trimming removed 2 bases at V and 3 bases at J, with 10 bases between. Germline CDR1 reads MNHEY; CDR2 reads SVGEGT. The CDR3 is made up of 14 amino acids. Here the CDR3 DNA reads TGTGCCAGCAGTTACAATCCGACAGACACTGAAGCTTTCTTT. It specifies CASSYNPTDTEAFF.

J is TRBJ2-2 and V is TRBV4-1, with D perhaps TRBD1 or TRBD2 (5 bases each). From germline, CDR1 is MGHRA and CDR2 YSYEKL. The CDR3 has 14 amino acids. V dropped 4 bases and J dropped 4 bases, with 10 bases sitting between them. CDR3 region: CASSLPGTTGELFF. The DNA for the CDR3 is TGCGCCAGCAGCCTTCCGGGGACCACCGGGGAGCTGTTTTTT.

The chain employs TRBV4-1 and TRBJ2-3; D may be TRBD2 (6 bases). Germline V CDR1 and CDR2: MGHRA, YSYEKL. V lost 3 bases, J lost 2 bases, and 15 bases lay in between. The CDR3 has 16 amino acids. The CDR3 reads CASSHPGLSYTDTQYF. CDR3 DNA sequence: TGCGCCAGCAGCCACCCAGGACTATCGTACACAGATACGCAGTATTTT.

This clonotype was observed at least ten times. The J gene is TRBJ2-2, the V gene TRBV12-3 or TRBV12-4; maybe TRBD2 (5 bases). V lost 1 base and J 4 bases, leaving 7 bases between the germline ends. This CDR3 is 14 amino acids long. The CDR3 region is CASSLEGATGELFF. The CDR3 bases are TGTGCCAGCAGTTTAGAGGGAGCCACCGGGGAGCTGTTTTTT.

This clonotype came up many times. The V call is TRBV7-6, the J call TRBJ2-1, with 9 bases aligning to TRBD2. Germline V gives CDR1 SGHVS, CDR2 FNYEAQ. Unmatched junction bases numbered 14, after V lost 2 bases and J lost 12 bases. This CDR3 comprises 16 residues. Here the CDR3 DNA reads TGTGCCAGCAGCTTAACCGTGGCTAGCGGGGCCCTGGGGCAGTTCTTC. It specifies CASSLTVASGALGQFF.